The 18 T cell receptor beta chains in this list originate from one sample, sequenced in a study of cytomegalovirus exposure and HLA in healthy donors. A multiplex PCR was run with 60 Vbeta primers and 13 Jbeta primers. Some clones are missing from TCRdb's copy, which holds only in-frame ones; the method was immunoSEQ multiplex PCR. The sample records tens of thousands of clones, roughly 64% being singletons. Specimen: PBMCs. All receptors derive from a man aged 40-49 years in good health and CMV-seropositive.

J is TRBJ1-1 and V is TRBV18, with no clear D. CDR3 length: 14 residues. Trimming stripped 3 bases from V and 1 base from J, with 9 bases between. The germline V gene encodes CDR1 KGHSH and CDR2 LQKENI. The CDR3 DNA sequence: TGTGCCAGCTCACCGGTCACAGCGAACACTGAAGCTTTCTTT. Its translation is CASSPVTANTEAFF.

The table lists this clone with a few counts. The chain joins TRBV19 to TRBJ1-5; 9 bases agree with TRBD1. Trimming removed 6 bases from V and 7 bases from J; junction bases left unmatched: 10. CDR1 LNHDA and CDR2 SQIVND come from the germline V gene (reference sequence). This CDR3 comprises 15 residues. The CDR3 nucleotides are TGTGCCAGTAGGGGTGGGGGACAGGGCCAACAGCCCCAGCATTTT. Translating it yields CASRGGGQGQQPQHF.

The chain's CDR3 is CASSLSGTPSNQPQHF. The CDR3 DNA reads TGTGCCAGCAGCTTATCCGGGACACCTAGCAATCAGCCCCAGCATTTT. The genes are TRBV7-2 and TRBJ1-5; D perhaps matches TRBD1 (6 bases). Looked up from germline, CDR1 is SGHTA and CDR2 is FQGNSA. The CDR3 contains 16 residues. V was shortened by 2 bases and J by 0 bases, with 11 bases between the two germline ends.

This clone was seen once. This chain connects TRBV5-1 to TRBJ2-5; D is possibly TRBD2 (5 bases). The V gene's germline CDR1 is SGHRS and CDR2 YFSETQ. V was shortened by 4 bases and J by 5 bases, with 12 bases between the two germline ends. The CDR3 has 13 amino acids. The CDR3 DNA reads TGCGCCAGCAGCATTGCGACGGGGGAGACCCAGTACTTC. Amino acid sequence: CASSIATGETQYF.

This clone was recorded a few times. This chain links TRBV7-9 with TRBJ2-5, with 8 bases aligning to TRBD2. V shed 3 bases and J 4 bases; nucleotides not matched to a gene: 1. The CDR3 has 13 amino acids. Germline V CDR1 and CDR2: SEHNR, FQNEAQ (reference sequence). In DNA form, the CDR3 reads TGTGCCAGCAGCTTGACTAGCGCAGAGACCCAGTACTTC. Translating gives CASSLTSAETQYF.

This clone was seen a few times. The chain carries TRBV2 and TRBJ1-2; D unresolved. The ends were cut back, 1 base at V and 6 bases at J, with 15 bases in the middle. The CDR3 extends over 15 amino acids. Germline V gene sequence: CDR1 SNHLY, CDR2 FYNNEI. CDR3 DNA sequence: TGTGCCAGCAGTGAAGAGCACGGCGGACTAAATGGCTACACCTTC. Amino acid sequence: CASSEEHGGLNGYTF.

This chain links TRBV10-3 with TRBJ1-5, with 9 bases lining up with TRBD1. Unmatched junction bases numbered 7, after V lost 0 bases and J lost 7 bases. Germline assignment: CDR1 ENHRY and CDR2 SYGVKD. The CDR3 consists of 16 residues. CDR3 DNA sequence: TGTGCCATCAGTGAGTCGACTGGGACAGGGAGGCAGCCCCAGCATTTT. Encoded protein: CAISESTGTGRQPQHF.

The chain recombines TRBV6-5 with TRBJ2-7; possibly TRBD2 for D (6 bases). Trimming stripped 6 bases from V and 5 bases from J, with 11 bases between. The CDR3 contains 12 residues. Germline V CDR1 and CDR2: MNHEY, SVGAGI. The CDR3 protein is CASSPGDHEQYF. The CDR3 nucleotides read TGTGCCAGCAGCCCGGGAGACCACGAGCAGTACTTC.

The V call is TRBV15, the J call TRBJ2-7; 8 bases match TRBD2. The ends lost 0 bases at V and 6 bases at J; junction bases unmatched: 16. Germline V CDR1 and CDR2: LNHNV, YYDKDF (reference sequence). The CDR3 runs to 18 residues. DNA of the CDR3: TGTGCCACCAGCAGAGATTATAAAGGAGGTGGGACTAGATCCGAGCAGTACTTC. Translation gives CATSRDYKGGGTRSEQYF.

This clone has more than one count but fewer than ten. This chain joins TRBV4-1 and TRBJ1-1; 10 positions agree with TRBD1. Germline values: CDR1 MGHRA, CDR2 YSYEKL. V was clipped by 2 bases and J by 5 bases; unmatched bases: 2. This CDR3 has 14 amino acids. CDR3 region: CASSQLDRGTEAFF. For the CDR3, the DNA is TGCGCCAGCAGCCAATTGGACAGGGGGACTGAAGCTTTCTTT.

Only a few counts were recorded for this clone. The rearrangement joins TRBV5-1 to TRBJ1-4; TRBD1 matches 9 bases. The CDR3 loop spans 14 amino acids. Germline CDR1 and CDR2: SGHRS and YFSETQ. V was clipped by 4 bases and J by 8 bases; unmatched bases: 6. CDR3 DNA sequence: TGCGCCAGCAGCCGGACAGGGGATATAGAAAAACTGTTTTTT. It encodes CASSRTGDIEKLFF.

The chain employs TRBV28 and TRBJ1-1; the D gene is possibly TRBD1 (6 bases). CDR3 length: 13 amino acids. Trimming left V 10 bases short and J 1 base short, with 13 bases between. Germline CDR1 MDHEN, CDR2 SYDVKM. The CDR3 loop reads CATSGHQNTEAFF. DNA for the CDR3: TGTGCCACCTCGGGACACCAGAACACTGAAGCTTTCTTT.

This chain connects TRBV11-2 to TRBJ2-7, with 9 nucleotides matching TRBD1. CDR3 size: 14 residues. The V segment lost 5 bases and the J segment 5 bases; nucleotides outside the gene matches: 7. Germline V lookup: CDR1 SGHAT, CDR2 FQNNGV. In DNA form, the CDR3 reads TGTGCCAGCAGCCAAATACAGGGGGCCCACGAGCAGTACTTC. Its protein product is CASSQIQGAHEQYF. Full variable domain (missing parts from reference TRBV11-2 and TRBJ2-7): EAGVAQSPRYKIIEKRQSVAFWCNPISGHATLYWYQQILGQGPKLLIQFQNNGVVDDSQLPKDRFSAERLKGVDSTLKIQPAKLEDSAVYLCASSQIQGAHEQYFGPGTRLTVT.

V and J are TRBV9 and TRBJ1-1, with D perhaps TRBD1 (6 bases). This CDR3 has 15 residues. The V gene lost 3 bases and the J gene lost 0 bases, with 12 bases spanning the gap. The V gene's germline CDR1 is SGDLS and CDR2 YYNGEE. CDR3 sequence reads: CASSGWTAMNTEAFF. The CDR3 nucleotides are TGTGCCAGCAGCGGATGGACAGCGATGAACACTGAAGCTTTCTTT.

The chain employs TRBV29-1 and TRBJ1-2; a weak D match, TRBD1 (6 bases). CDR3 length: 15 amino acids. Per germline, CDR1 SQVTM and CDR2 ANQGSEA. V was cut by 6 bases and J by 6 bases, with 23 bases left in between. CDR3 nucleotide sequence: TGCAGCGTGCATCATCAGGGGATTCAGGAAAATGGCTACACCTTC. It codes for CSVHHQGIQENGYTF.

The chain has TRBV9 and TRBJ1-5; D ambiguous. CDR3 size: 15 residues. Per the germline V gene, CDR1 is SGDLS and CDR2 is YYNGEE. V was cut by 0 bases and J by 5 bases, with 12 bases left in between. The CDR3 nucleotides are TGTGCCAGCAGCGTAGAAGGATTAAGCGATCAGCCCCAGCATTTT. This sequence encodes CASSVEGLSDQPQHF.

This clone has a single count. This chain connects TRBV7-6 to TRBJ1-4; D is ambiguous. CDR1 SGHVS and CDR2 FNYEAQ come from the germline V gene. The CDR3 has 15 residues. The V gene lost 2 bases and the J gene lost 6 bases, with 13 bases spanning the gap. The CDR3 nucleotides are TGTGCCAGCAGCTTACGGCCCGAGGCGCATGAAAAACTGTTTTTT. This gives the protein CASSLRPEAHEKLFF.

V is TRBV6-1 and J is TRBJ1-3; D unresolved. The CDR3 extends over 14 amino acids. Looked up from germline, CDR1 is MNHNS and CDR2 is SASEGT. Between the trimmed V and J ends, which lost 1 base and 0 bases, there was a span of 4 bases. The CDR3 reads CASSEGYSGNTIYF. CDR3 coding DNA: TGTGCCAGCAGTGAAGGTTACTCTGGAAACACCATATATTTT.